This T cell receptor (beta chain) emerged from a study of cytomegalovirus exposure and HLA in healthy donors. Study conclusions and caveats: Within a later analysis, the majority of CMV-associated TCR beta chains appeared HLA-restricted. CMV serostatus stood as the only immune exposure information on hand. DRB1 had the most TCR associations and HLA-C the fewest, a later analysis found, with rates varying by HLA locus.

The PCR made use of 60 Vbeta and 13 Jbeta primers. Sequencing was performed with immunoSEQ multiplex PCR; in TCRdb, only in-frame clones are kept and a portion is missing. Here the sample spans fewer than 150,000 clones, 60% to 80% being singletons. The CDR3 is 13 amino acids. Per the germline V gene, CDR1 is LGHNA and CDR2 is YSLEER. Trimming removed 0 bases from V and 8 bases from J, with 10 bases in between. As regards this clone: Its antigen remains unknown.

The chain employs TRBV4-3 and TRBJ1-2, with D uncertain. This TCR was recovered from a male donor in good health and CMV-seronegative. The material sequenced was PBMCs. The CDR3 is CASSQESGLGYTF. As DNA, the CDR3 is TGCGCCAGCAGCCAAGAGTCAGGATTAGGCTACACCTTC.